Listed below are T cell receptor beta chains from one sample, sequenced in a study of blood T cell repertoires in COVID-19. Produced via immunoSEQ multiplex PCR; TCRdb's table is partial and in-frame only. The repertoire consists of 150,000 to 200,000 clones, with around 90% occurring once and the leading ten covering about 4.5%. Sequenced: peripheral blood. The receptors here all came from a human donor in a cohort sampled during active COVID-19. Both conserved end residues are part of each CDR3. D genes are given only for firm matches. Where a row states a size, it is once, few, many or the class of an expanded clone; other rows omit it.

d_call clone_size cdr3_length j_call v_call cdr3_aa cdr3_nt
. once 15 TRBJ2-2 TRBV5-4 CASSPGGRNTGELFF TGTGCCAGCAGCCCCGGGGGGCGGAACACCGGGGAGCTGTTTTTT
TRBD1 . 13 TRBJ2-5 TRBV7-8 CASSHGQGETQYF TGTGCCAGCAGCCACGGACAGGGAGAGACCCAGTACTTC
. few 14 TRBJ2-7 TRBV3-1/TRBV3-2 CASSQEPGSYEQYF TGTGCCAGCAGCCAAGAACCCGGGAGCTACGAGCAGTACTTC
. . 15 TRBJ2-7 TRBV5-5 CASSLGVAGIYEQYF TGTGCCAGCAGCCTTGGTGTCGCAGGGATCTACGAGCAGTACTTC
TRBD2 . 18 TRBJ2-1 TRBV19 CASSFEAGLAGGYNEQFF TGTGCCAGTAGTTTCGAAGCGGGGCTAGCGGGGGGGTACAATGAGCAGTTCTTC
. . 12 TRBJ2-7 TRBV29-1 CRLADQPYEQYF TGCAGGTTAGCGGACCAACCCTACGAGCAGTACTTC
. . 15 TRBJ2-2 TRBV2 CASSSDTMNTGELFF TGTGCCAGCAGTTCGGACACTATGAACACCGGGGAGCTGTTTTTT
. . 14 TRBJ1-6 TRBV28 CASTPGLKNSPLHF TGTGCCAGCACACCGGGACTGAAGAATTCACCCCTCCACTTT
TRBD1 . 16 TRBJ1-2 TRBV19 CASSIPPGQGAGGYTF TGTGCCAGTAGTATTCCCCCGGGACAGGGGGCGGGAGGCTACACCTTC
TRBD1 . 14 TRBJ2-2 TRBV2 CASSDDRGTGELFF TGTGCCAGCAGTGACGACAGGGGGACCGGGGAGCTGTTTTTT
TRBD1 . 15 TRBJ2-7 TRBV10-1 CASSGGTGGEYEQYF TGCGCCAGCAGTGGCGGGACAGGGGGCGAATACGAGCAGTACTTC
TRBD1 . 15 TRBJ2-7 TRBV27 CASSFHSQGAGEQYF TGTGCCAGCAGTTTCCATTCACAGGGGGCTGGCGAGCAGTACTTC
TRBD2 once 15 TRBJ2-1 TRBV11-2 CASSLLAGAYNEQFF TGTGCCAGCAGCCTCCTAGCGGGAGCCTACAATGAGCAGTTCTTC
TRBD1 . 17 TRBJ2-7 TRBV7-9 CASSLKLGQAPGDEQYF TGTGCCAGCAGCTTAAAACTTGGACAGGCCCCCGGGGACGAGCAGTACTTC
TRBD1 . 15 TRBJ2-7 TRBV19 CASSIRGQGSYEQYF TGTGCCAGTAGTATTCGGGGACAGGGATCATACGAGCAGTACTTC
. . 16 TRBJ1-2 TRBV11-2 CASSLEGRSPIYGYTF TGTGCCAGCAGCTTAGAGGGCAGATCACCTATCTATGGCTACACCTTC
TRBD1 . 14 TRBJ2-7 TRBV11-2 CASSFTGGVHEQYF TGTGCCAGCAGCTTTACAGGGGGAGTTCACGAGCAGTACTTC
. . 14 TRBJ1-2 TRBV5-1 CASSPGGGDYGYTF TGCGCCAGCAGCCCGGGCGGGGGTGATTATGGCTACACCTTC
. . 12 TRBJ1-4 TRBV28 CASRDILEKLFF TGTGCCAGCAGGGACATTCTTGAAAAACTGTTTTTT
TRBD1 . 16 TRBJ1-1 TRBV5-5 CASSLLWTGENTEAFF TGTGCCAGCAGCTTACTATGGACAGGGGAGAACACTGAAGCTTTCTTT
. once 13 TRBJ2-2 TRBV6-5 CASSLGLTGELFF TGTGCCAGCAGTCTGGGGCTCACCGGGGAGCTGTTTTTT
TRBD1 . 15 TRBJ2-7 TRBV5-1 CASSWGGTGVREQYF TGCGCCAGCAGCTGGGGAGGGACAGGGGTTCGGGAGCAGTACTTC
TRBD2 . 16 TRBJ2-7 TRBV27 CASSSLLTSGLYEQYF TGTGCCAGCAGTTCCCTCTTGACTAGCGGGTTGTACGAGCAGTACTTC
TRBD1 . 14 TRBJ2-3 TRBV18 CASSAGTGTDTQYF TGTGCCAGCTCGGCCGGGACAGGGACAGATACGCAGTATTTT
TRBD1 . 16 TRBJ2-5 TRBV5-6 CASTILQGSRQETQYF TGTGCCAGCACGATATTACAGGGGAGCCGACAAGAGACCCAGTACTTC
TRBD2 . 16 TRBJ2-3 TRBV5-5 CASSLRGGSGPDTQYF TGTGCCAGCAGCTTGCGTGGCGGGAGTGGCCCAGATACGCAGTATTTT
TRBD1 . 14 TRBJ1-1 TRBV5-1 CASRRTGVNTEAFF TGCGCCAGCAGGAGGACAGGAGTGAACACTGAAGCTTTCTTT
. . 10 TRBJ2-5 TRBV6-5 CAQGSETQYF TGTGCCCAGGGTTCAGAGACCCAGTACTTC
. . 14 TRBJ2-3 TRBV19 CASSISASPDTQYF TGTGCCAGTAGTATCTCGGCTAGCCCCGATACGCAGTATTTT
TRBD2 . 16 TRBJ2-3 TRBV2 CASRATSGGSADTQYF TGTGCCAGCAGGGCTACTAGCGGGGGGTCGGCAGATACGCAGTATTTT
. . 13 TRBJ2-5 TRBV20-1 CSASDGQWETQYF TGCAGTGCTAGTGACGGACAGTGGGAGACCCAGTACTTC
. . 18 TRBJ1-3 TRBV3-1/TRBV3-2 CASSPIMATAYSGNTIYF TGTGCCAGCAGCCCAATTATGGCCACCGCTTACTCTGGAAACACCATATATTTT
TRBD1 . 18 TRBJ1-4 TRBV28 CASSLWGTGGSPNEKLFF TGTGCCAGCAGTTTATGGGGGACAGGGGGTAGTCCTAATGAAAAACTGTTTTTT
. once 16 TRBJ1-1 TRBV10-3 CAISESGGTANTEAFF TGTGCCATCAGTGAGTCCGGAGGTACGGCGAACACTGAAGCTTTCTTT
TRBD2 . 15 TRBJ2-7 TRBV13 CASSPRGRGSYEQYF TGTGCCAGCAGTCCCCGCGGGAGAGGTTCCTACGAGCAGTACTTC